These 28 T cell receptor beta chains came from one sample sequenced in a study of blood T cells in healthy people across ages. Primers used in a second PCR of about 6 to 11 cycles were a sample-barcoded 5' primer and a J-beta primer mix. Using its own MiXCR run on the 5' RACE reads, TCRdb lists one record per CDR3 protein. Among roughly 730,000 distinct CDR3 sequences, roughly three fifths were seen once, and the ten largest hold around 24%. Sequencing was carried out using blood. The origin of the receptors is a man in his forties in good health.

The chain combines TRBV7-6 with TRBJ2-6; TRBD2 is a possible D gene (5 bases). V shed 2 bases and J shed 11 bases, with 13 bases lying between them. The CDR3 runs 14 residues. Germline CDR1 and CDR2: SGHVS and FNYEAQ. Here the CDR3 DNA reads TGTGCCAGCAGCTTAAATCCGGACGGGGACGTCCTGACTTTC. Encoded protein: CASSLNPDGDVLTF.

The chain carries TRBV29-1 and TRBJ2-7; D might be TRBD1 or TRBD2, each matching 5 bases. Trimming took off 7 bases at V and 2 bases at J, with 12 bases between the two ends. The germline V gene encodes CDR1 SQVTM and CDR2 ANQGSEA. The CDR3 extends over 12 amino acids. The CDR3 loop reads CSGRDGPYEQYF. CDR3 coding DNA: TGCAGCGGTCGGGACGGGCCCTACGAGCAGTACTTC.

This clonotype was counted only a few times. This chain connects TRBV27 to TRBJ1-1, with 11 bases matching TRBD1. The CDR3 covers 13 residues. Trimming cost V 5 bases and J 6 bases; bases outside gene matches: 2. Germline CDR1 and CDR2: MNHEY and SMNVEV (reference sequence). The CDR3 sequence is CASSAGQGAEAFF. The CDR3 DNA follows: TGTGCCAGCAGTGCGGGACAGGGGGCTGAAGCTTTCTTT.

As to this clonotype: A much larger clonotype is one base distant, so this may be a read error. The chain joins TRBV9 to TRBJ2-6, with D maybe TRBD1 (5 bases). The CDR3 length is 15 residues. In germline, CDR1 is SGDLS, CDR2 YYNGEE. This chain's CDR3 is CASSVGGSGASVLTF. The CDR3 DNA reads as TGTGCCAGCAGCGTAGGTGGCTCTGGGGCCAGCGTCCTGACTTTC.

V and J are TRBV5-1 and TRBJ1-5; D gene unclear. The V and J ends lost 0 bases and 5 bases respectively, with 9 bases between them. This CDR3 contains 14 residues. Germline assignment: CDR1 SGHRS and CDR2 YFSETQ. CDR3 residues: CASSLDPGDQPQHF. The CDR3, as DNA: TGCGCCAGCAGCTTGGATCCGGGAGATCAGCCCCAGCATTTT.

In its sample, this clonotype was seen a few times. The gene calls are TRBV12-3 or TRBV12-4 and TRBJ2-6; 8 bases are shared with TRBD1. CDR3 size: 18 residues. V dropped 7 bases and J dropped 4; count of bases not matched to a gene: 15. CDR3 residues: CASTGDRRTLGGANVLTF. In DNA form, the CDR3 reads TGTGCCAGCACGGGGGACAGGAGGACTTTGGGGGGGGCCAACGTCCTGACTTTC.

CDR3 nucleotides: TGTGCCAGCAGCCAAGCGGGACTAGCGGGCACAGATACGCAGTATTTT. Its protein product is CASSQAGLAGTDTQYF. V gene TRBV4-2 combines with J gene TRBJ2-3, with 11 bases that match TRBD2. The CDR3 contains 16 residues. Germline assignment: CDR1 LGHNA and CDR2 YNFKEQ. Losses at the gene ends were 1 base for V and 1 base for J; bases not matched to a gene: 1.

V usage is TRBV7-9 and J usage is TRBJ1-5, with 7 bases matching TRBD1. CDR3 length equals 15 residues. Germline CDR1 and CDR2: SEHNR and FQNEAQ (reference sequence). J lost 5 bases, V lost 0 bases, and 4 bases had no gene match. The CDR3 bases are TGTGCCAGCAGCTTAGCGACAGGGTTGGATCAGCCCCAGCATTTT. Protein sequence: CASSLATGLDQPQHF.

The chain joins TRBV3-1 to TRBJ2-5; D possibly corresponds to TRBD2 (7 bases). CDR3 length: 12 residues. Germline CDR1 LGHDT, CDR2 YNNKEL (reference sequence). Trimming removed 3 bases from V and 11 bases from J, with 13 bases in between. This CDR3 reads CASSHAGAGQYF. The CDR3 DNA follows: TGTGCCAGCAGCCATGCGGGGGCCGGGCAGTACTTC.

This CDR3 reads CASSLAGTTLTDTQYF. The CDR3 DNA reads TGCGCCAGCAGCTTGGCCGGGACGACTCTCACAGATACGCAGTATTTT. The chain has TRBV5-1 and TRBJ2-3, with D perhaps TRBD1 or TRBD2 (5 bases each). CDR3 length equals 16 residues. Trimming left V 0 bases short and J 2 bases short, with 13 bases between. CDR1 and CDR2 (germline): SGHRS, YFSETQ.

The chain joins TRBV10-3 to TRBJ2-2; the match to TRBD2 covers 13 bases. Germline V lookup: CDR1 ENHRY, CDR2 SYGVKD. The J segment lost 6 bases and the V segment lost 10 bases, leaving 5 bases of the junction unmatched. The CDR3 covers 14 residues. This CDR3 is CATGTSGIAGELFF. Here the CDR3 DNA reads TGTGCCACCGGGACTAGCGGGATTGCCGGGGAGCTGTTTTTT.

This clonotype was counted only a few times. The rearrangement joins TRBV5-1 to TRBJ2-4; the D is unclear. Germline V gene lookup returns CDR1 SGHRS and CDR2 YFSETQ. The ends were cut back, 0 bases at V and 7 bases at J, with 14 bases in the middle. The CDR3 sequence is 15 residues long. In DNA, the CDR3 is TGCGCCAGCAGCTTGGAGGGAACGTGGGGTAACATTCAGTACTTC. Residues: CASSLEGTWGNIQYF.

There are a few counts of this clonotype. This chain joins TRBV7-3 and TRBJ2-5, with TRBD2 identical over 13 bases. This CDR3 region has 17 residues. Unmatched junction bases numbered 11, after V lost 5 bases and J lost 5 bases. Germline values: CDR1 SGHTA, CDR2 FQGTGA. This CDR3 is CASSLTSGRSIAETQYF. Here the CDR3 DNA reads TGTGCCAGCAGCCTGACTAGCGGGAGGTCCATTGCGGAGACCCAGTACTTC.

The rearrangement links TRBV6-2 or TRBV6-3 to TRBJ2-7, with D possibly called TRBD1 or TRBD2 (5 bases each). The CDR3 sequence is 15 residues long. Trimming removed 2 bases from V and 6 bases from J, with 17 bases in between. Germline CDR1 and CDR2: MNHEY and SVGEGT. This CDR3 reads CASSYPRILGAEQYF. CDR3 DNA: TGTGCCAGCAGTTACCCCCGGATCCTCGGGGCCGAGCAGTACTTC.

The chain carries TRBV6-2 or TRBV6-3 and TRBJ2-1; TRBD1 or TRBD2 may be the D gene (7 bases each). This CDR3 is 16 amino acids long. Deletions cut 5 bases from V and 6 bases from J, with 20 bases between. Germline assignment: CDR1 MNHEY and CDR2 SVGEGT. CDR3 nucleotides: TGTGCCAGCAGTCGTGCCGGGGAGGGGGCGATCAATGAGCAGTTCTTC. This gives the protein CASSRAGEGAINEQFF.

This chain connects TRBV15 to TRBJ2-3; D tentatively fits TRBD1 or TRBD2 (6 bases each). The length of the CDR3 is 15 residues. With 2 bases removed from V and 4 bases from J, the gap between germline ends came to 13 bases. In germline, CDR1 is LNHNV, CDR2 YYDKDF (reference sequence). CDR3 DNA sequence: TGTGCCACCAGCAGACGGGACGGGGGCGCAGATACGCAGTATTTT. This codes for CATSRRDGGADTQYF.

The chain combines TRBV3-1 with TRBJ2-3, with a possible D match to TRBD1 (5 bases). From germline, CDR1 is LGHDT and CDR2 YNNKEL (reference sequence). V was trimmed by 4 bases and J by 3 bases, leaving 11 bases between them. There are 14 residues in the CDR3. The CDR3 bases are TGTGCCAGCAGCCTACATCAGGGTACAGATACGCAGTATTTT. Amino acids: CASSLHQGTDTQYF.

This clonotype has a handful of counts. This sequence joins TRBV29-1 and TRBJ2-5, with 11 bases identical to TRBD2. This CDR3 is 17 amino acids long. Trimming took 0 bases from V and 2 from J; bases not matched to a gene: 8. Germline CDR1 and CDR2: SQVTM and ANQGSEA. CDR3 loop: CSVEDWGLAVHQETQYF. DNA of the CDR3: TGCAGCGTTGAAGATTGGGGACTAGCGGTACATCAAGAGACCCAGTACTTC.

This clonotype was detected a few times. This rearrangement joins TRBV4-3 to TRBJ2-4, with a tentative D call TRBD1 (5 bases). Germline V CDR1 and CDR2: LGHNA, YSLEER. V was trimmed by 4 bases and J by 6 bases, leaving 10 bases between them. The CDR3 runs 13 residues. The CDR3 loop reads CASSLGHSNIQYF. As DNA, the CDR3 is TGCGCCAGCAGCCTGGGGCATTCAAACATTCAGTACTTC.

The rearrangement joins TRBV14 to TRBJ2-4; D ambiguous. TRBJ2-7 explains the end of the DNA better; the J call may be wrong. Looked up from germline, CDR1 is SGHDN and CDR2 is FVKESK. The CDR3 runs 15 residues. CDR3 in amino acids: CASSQDSESVHEQYF. The CDR3 nucleotides read TGTGCCAGCAGCCAAGACTCCGAGTCGGTCCACGAGCAGTACTTC.

This sequence joins TRBV29-1 and TRBJ2-1; the D call may be TRBD1 or TRBD2 (6 bases each). Germline lookup yields CDR1 SQVTM and CDR2 ANQGSEA. The CDR3 consists of 13 residues. Trimming shortened V by 1 base and J by 8 bases, and 12 bases separated the two germline ends. The CDR3 is CSVEATGTYEQFF. The CDR3 bases are TGCAGCGTTGAAGCTACAGGGACTTATGAGCAGTTCTTC.

V and J are TRBV20-1 and TRBJ2-3, with a possible D match to TRBD2 (6 bases). Germline assignment: CDR1 DFQATT and CDR2 SNEGSKA (reference sequence). The CDR3 totals 16 residues. V was clipped by 0 bases and J by 0 bases, with 13 bases between them. This CDR3 reads CSARDIRETSTDTQYF. The CDR3 DNA reads as TGCAGTGCTAGAGATATCCGGGAGACTAGCACAGATACGCAGTATTTT.

This chain links TRBV19 with TRBJ2-7; a possible D gene is TRBD1 (6 bases). Per germline, CDR1 LNHDA and CDR2 SQIVND (reference sequence). V shed 2 bases and J shed 6 bases, with 8 bases lying between them. The CDR3 sequence is 12 residues long. Here the CDR3 DNA reads TGTGCCAGTAGTATAAGAGGGGGCGAGCAGTACTTC. Its protein is CASSIRGGEQYF.

This sequence joins TRBV11-3 and TRBJ2-1; D is ambiguous. The V end lost 1 base, the J end lost 12 bases, and 10 bases lay between the germline ends. This CDR3 spans 12 amino acids. From germline, CDR1 is SGHNT and CDR2 YENEEA. The CDR3, as DNA: TGTGCCAGCAGCTTAGGTCTGGTGGGGCAGTTCTTC. Its translation is CASSLGLVGQFF.

This clonotype appeared a few times. The gene calls are TRBV28 and TRBJ1-2; possible D gene TRBD1, 6 bases. Germline CDR1 and CDR2: MDHEN and SYDVKM. V lost 3 bases, J lost 6 bases, and 14 bases lay in between. CDR3 size: 14 residues. CDR3 sequence reads: CASSFGGSVDGYTF. The DNA of the CDR3 is TGTGCCAGCAGTTTCGGGGGCAGTGTCGATGGCTACACCTTC.

This clonotype was seen only once. The chain uses TRBV12-3 or TRBV12-4 and TRBJ2-7, with 7 bases lining up with TRBD1. This CDR3 has 16 amino acids. Unmatched junction bases numbered 15, after V lost 6 bases and J lost 4 bases. The CDR3 region has the DNA TGTGCCAGCAGCCCTACTTTGGACAGGTCTGGGTACGAGCAGTACTTC. It specifies CASSPTLDRSGYEQYF.

The J gene is TRBJ2-3, the V gene TRBV5-1; maybe TRBD2 (6 bases). Germline V gives CDR1 SGHRS, CDR2 YFSETQ. V dropped 2 bases and J dropped 6 bases, with 16 bases sitting between them. The CDR3 length is 15 residues. As DNA, the CDR3 is TGCGCCAGCAGCTTATTGAGTAGCGGAGGGGATACGCAGTATTTT. The encoded protein is CASSLLSSGGDTQYF.

This clonotype was counted a few times. This chain connects TRBV27 to TRBJ2-1; possible D gene TRBD2, 6 bases. V was clipped by 6 bases and J by 10 bases, with 16 bases between them. From germline, CDR1 is MNHEY and CDR2 SMNVEV (reference sequence). CDR3 length: 13 amino acids. For the CDR3, the DNA is TGTGCCAGCAGCTGGGGACTGCAGAAGGAGCAGTTCTTC. This gives the protein CASSWGLQKEQFF.